This section outlines one TCR beta chain sequence together with its context. Antigen: not known. This sample is drawn from a study of cytomegalovirus exposure and HLA in healthy donors. PCR was performed using 60 Vbeta and 13 Jbeta primers. Sequencing was performed with immunoSEQ multiplex PCR; in TCRdb, only in-frame clones are kept and a portion is missing. The sample includes about 88,000 clones, approximately 90% of them seen just once. Healthy individuals who donated bone marrow served as the donors. General study findings and limits: Cytomegalovirus status, reportedly, was diagnosed with high specificity and sensitivity by the classifier. Under in vitro conditions, three CMV-associated chains were confirmed as specific for CMV antigens. With later analysis, a missense DCLRE1C variant became linked to TCR beta V- and J-gene trimming.

The source of this sequence is a man younger than 35 in good health and CMV-seronegative. The material sequenced was PBMCs.

The CDR3 here is CASRLEVGTEAFF. CDR3 in DNA: TGCGCCAGCAGGTTAGAGGTGGGCACTGAAGCTTTCTTT. The genes are TRBV5-1 and TRBJ1-1, with D hard to call. Germline CDR1 is SGHRS and CDR2 is YFSETQ. The ends were cut back, 5 bases at V and 4 bases at J, with 12 bases in the middle. This CDR3 has 13 residues.